The clone carrying this T cell receptor (beta chain) was detected only once. Its antigen is unidentified. CD45RO negativity and positive selection for CCR7 defined naive CD8 cells, a population that excluded terminally differentiated effector memory CD45RA+ cells. Losses at the gene ends were 3 bases for V and 2 bases for J; bases not matched to a gene: 10. The length of the CDR3 is 16 residues. The germline V gene encodes CDR1 MDHEN and CDR2 SYDVKM. Sequencing was performed with immunoSEQ multiplex PCR; in TCRdb, only in-frame clones are kept and a portion is missing. This table holds around 1,900,000 clones, approximately 92% found once. This specimen comes from a study of shared clonotypes between healthy human individuals. Study results and caveats: Generally, naive subsets (rather than memory subsets) showed larger estimated richness. Limited genetic and exposure-history diversity came from having few donors. Blood was the only sampled material, and tissue repertoires likely differ. Some naive CD4 clonotypes, 4.5% to 5.5%, turned up in common across a handful of donors.

The specimen sequenced was naive CD8+ T cells from PBMCs. J is TRBJ2-7 and V is TRBV28, with TRBD1 identical over 7 bases. The TCR comes from a man younger than 30 in good health. Some clones in this sample may be carry-over from other donors' samples. The CDR3 is CASSFHRDRDPYEQYF. For the CDR3, the DNA is TGTGCCAGCAGTTTTCATCGGGACAGAGACCCCTACGAGCAGTACTTC.